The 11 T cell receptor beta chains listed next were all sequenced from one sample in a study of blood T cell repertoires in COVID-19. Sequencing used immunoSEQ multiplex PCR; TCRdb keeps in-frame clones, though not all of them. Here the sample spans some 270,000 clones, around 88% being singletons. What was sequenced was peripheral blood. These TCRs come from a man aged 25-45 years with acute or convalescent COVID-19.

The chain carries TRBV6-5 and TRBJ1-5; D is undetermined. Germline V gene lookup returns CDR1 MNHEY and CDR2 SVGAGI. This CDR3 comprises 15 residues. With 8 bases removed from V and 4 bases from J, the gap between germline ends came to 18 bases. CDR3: CASGRQDRSNQPQHF. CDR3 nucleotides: TGTGCCAGCGGGAGACAAGACCGGTCAAATCAGCCCCAGCATTTT.

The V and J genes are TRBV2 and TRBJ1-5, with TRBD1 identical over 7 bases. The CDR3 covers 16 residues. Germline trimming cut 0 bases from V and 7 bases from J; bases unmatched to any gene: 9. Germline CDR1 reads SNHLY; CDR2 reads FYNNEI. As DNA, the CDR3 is TGTGCCAGCAGTGAAGCGGGAAAGGGGGCGCGGCAGCCCCAGCATTTT. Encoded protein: CASSEAGKGARQPQHF. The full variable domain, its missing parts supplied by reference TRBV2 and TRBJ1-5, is EPEVTQTPSHQVTQMGQEVILRCVPISNHLYFYWYRQILGQKVEFLVSFYNNEISEKSEIFDDQFSVERPDGSNFTLKIRSTKLEDSAMYFCASSEAGKGARQPQHFGDGTRLSIL.

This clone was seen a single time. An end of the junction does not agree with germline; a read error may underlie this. The DNA for the CDR3 is TGTGCCAGCGCGACCGAGTGGAACACCGGGGAGCTATTTTTT. Amino acid sequence: CASATEWNTGELFF. V and J are TRBV9 and TRBJ2-2; maybe TRBD2 (5 bases). This CDR3 has 14 amino acids. CDR1 and CDR2 (germline): SGDLS, YYNGEE.

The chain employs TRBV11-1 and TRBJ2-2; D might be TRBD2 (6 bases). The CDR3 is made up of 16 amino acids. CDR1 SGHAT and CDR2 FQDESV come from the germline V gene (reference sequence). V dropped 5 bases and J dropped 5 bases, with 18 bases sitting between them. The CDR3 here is CASSPPNGRGTGELFF. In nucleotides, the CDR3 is TGTGCCAGCAGCCCACCTAACGGGAGAGGAACCGGGGAGCTGTTTTTT.

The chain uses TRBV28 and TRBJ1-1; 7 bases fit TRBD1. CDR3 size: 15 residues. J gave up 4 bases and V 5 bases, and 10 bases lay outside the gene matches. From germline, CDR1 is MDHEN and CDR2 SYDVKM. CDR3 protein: CASSPTGRPFTEAFF. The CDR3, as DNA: TGTGCCAGCAGTCCGACAGGGCGCCCCTTCACTGAAGCTTTCTTT.

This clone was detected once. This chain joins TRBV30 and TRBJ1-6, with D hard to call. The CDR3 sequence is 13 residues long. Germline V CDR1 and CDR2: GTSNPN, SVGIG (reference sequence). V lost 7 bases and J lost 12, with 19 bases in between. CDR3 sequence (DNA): TGTGCCTACTCTGGGTCAGGTTTTGGACCCCTCCACTTT. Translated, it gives CAYSGSGFGPLHF.

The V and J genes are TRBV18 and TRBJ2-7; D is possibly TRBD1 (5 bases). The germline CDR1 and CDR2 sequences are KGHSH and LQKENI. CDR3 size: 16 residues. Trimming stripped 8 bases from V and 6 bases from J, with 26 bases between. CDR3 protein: CASTITSPRGSGEQYF. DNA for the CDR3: TGTGCCAGCACAATCACCTCACCAAGGGGTTCCGGCGAGCAGTACTTC.

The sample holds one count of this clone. For the CDR3, the DNA is TGTGCCAGCAGTTTATGGGACAGTGGATCCTACGAGCAGTACTTC. This gives the protein CASSLWDSGSYEQYF. The chain is built from TRBV28 and TRBJ2-7; TRBD1 might be the D (6 bases). V dropped 0 bases and J dropped 1 base, with 10 bases sitting between them. The V gene's germline CDR1 is MDHEN and CDR2 SYDVKM. This CDR3 has 15 amino acids.

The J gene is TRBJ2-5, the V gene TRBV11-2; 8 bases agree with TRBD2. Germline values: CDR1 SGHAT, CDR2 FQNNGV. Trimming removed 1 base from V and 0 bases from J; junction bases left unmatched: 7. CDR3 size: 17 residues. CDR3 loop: CASSLGGSGTYQETQYF. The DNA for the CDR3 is TGTGCCAGCAGCTTAGGGGGTAGCGGGACGTACCAAGAGACCCAGTACTTC.

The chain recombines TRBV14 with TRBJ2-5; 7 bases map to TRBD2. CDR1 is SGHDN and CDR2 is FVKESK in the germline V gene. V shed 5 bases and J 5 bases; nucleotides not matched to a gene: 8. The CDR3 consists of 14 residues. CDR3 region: CASSFYQGGETQYF. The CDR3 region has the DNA TGTGCCAGCAGCTTTTACCAGGGAGGGGAGACCCAGTACTTC.

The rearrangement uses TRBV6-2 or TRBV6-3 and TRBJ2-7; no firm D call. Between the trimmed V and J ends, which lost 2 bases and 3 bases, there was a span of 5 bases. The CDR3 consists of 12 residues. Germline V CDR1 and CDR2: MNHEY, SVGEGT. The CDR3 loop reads CASSYPHYEQYF. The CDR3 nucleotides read TGTGCCAGCAGTTACCCCCACTACGAGCAGTACTTC.